One sample yielded the 7 T cell receptor beta chains listed below, sequenced in a study of shared clonotypes between healthy human individuals. Assay: immunoSEQ multiplex PCR; the TCRdb copy retains only in-frame clones and omits some. This table holds some 200,000 clones, about 65% found once. Sequenced: memory CD4+ T cells sorted from blood. Subset of the sample: CD45RA-negative fraction. The receptors here all came from a man aged 30-40 years in good health.

Of note for this clone: The identical CDR3 is also encoded by other nucleotide sequences in the sample. This chain uses TRBV7-9 with TRBJ2-7; 7 bases agree with TRBD2. The trim removed 0 bases at V and 3 bases at J, leaving 2 bases unmatched. CDR3 length: 14 residues. Looked up from germline, CDR1 is SEHNR and CDR2 is FQNEAQ (reference sequence). The CDR3 DNA sequence: TGTGCCAGCAGCTTAGCCGGCGGGAGCTACGAGCAGTACTTC. Its protein product is CASSLAGGSYEQYF.

This chain uses TRBV14 with TRBJ2-3; perhaps D is TRBD1 or TRBD2 (5 bases each). V lost 4 bases and J lost 1, with 12 bases in between. The CDR3 extends over 15 amino acids. The germline V gene encodes CDR1 SGHDN and CDR2 FVKESK. CDR3 nucleotides: TGTGCCAGCAGCCCTTTAAGAGGGGGCACAGATACGCAGTATTTT. As protein: CASSPLRGGTDTQYF.

The chain is built from TRBV11-2 and TRBJ1-5, with D unresolved. Germline values: CDR1 SGHAT, CDR2 FQNNGV. This CDR3 is built from 13 residues. V lost 4 bases to trimming and J lost 0 bases, with 4 bases between them. The CDR3 spells CASSSSSNQPQHF. CDR3 DNA: TGTGCCAGCAGCTCCTCTAGCAATCAGCCCCAGCATTTT.

The rearrangement uses TRBV7-2 and TRBJ2-3, with 9 bases that match TRBD2. CDR3 length: 17 amino acids. V trimming: 0 bases; J trimming: 3 bases; junction bases outside the gene matches: 7. The germline CDR1 and CDR2 sequences are SGHTA and FQGNSA. The chain's CDR3 is CASSLAVSGSRTDTQYF. CDR3 in DNA: TGTGCCAGCAGCTTAGCGGTTAGCGGGAGTAGAACAGATACGCAGTATTTT.

The chain has TRBV11-3 and TRBJ2-5; 11 bases are shared with TRBD1. Germline CDR1 reads SGHNT; CDR2 reads YENEEA. The CDR3 length is 14 residues. J gave up 9 bases and V 4 bases, and 7 bases lay outside the gene matches. CDR3 amino acids: CASSSGQGAGSQYF. CDR3 DNA: TGTGCCAGCAGCTCAGGACAGGGGGCGGGCTCCCAGTACTTC.

The V gene is TRBV2, the J gene TRBJ1-2; no firm D call. Per the germline V gene, CDR1 is SNHLY and CDR2 is FYNNEI. The V and J ends lost 2 bases and 8 bases respectively, with 9 bases between them. CDR3 size: 12 residues. CDR3 region: CASSEWGWGYTF. CDR3 DNA: TGTGCCAGCAGTGAATGGGGTTGGGGCTACACCTTC.

The gene calls are TRBV6-1 and TRBJ2-7, with D perhaps TRBD2 (5 bases). The length of the CDR3 is 15 residues. V lost 1 base and J 6 bases, leaving 16 bases between the germline ends. Per the germline V gene, CDR1 is MNHNS and CDR2 is SASEGT. The CDR3 is CASSEGTRPVLEQYF. DNA of the CDR3: TGTGCCAGCAGTGAAGGGACTCGTCCGGTACTCGAGCAGTACTTC.